The 7 T cell receptor beta chains below come from one sample, sequenced in a study of early T cells in non-severe SARS-CoV-2 infection. TCRdb used MiXCR to reprocess the 5' RACE reads, holding one entry per CDR3 protein. The sample shows tens of thousands of distinct CDR3 sequences, around 7% of them seen only once. The material was whole blood, obtained at baseline. The receptor source for this set is an adult who was a healthcare worker with PCR-confirmed SARS-CoV-2 infection or an uninfected control (not recorded which).

This clonotype was seen ten or more times. This sequence joins TRBV27 and TRBJ1-6; 8 bases match TRBD1. The CDR3 loop spans 13 amino acids. The V gene end was trimmed by 5 bases and the J gene end by 13 bases; junction bases not matched to a gene: 7. Germline V CDR1 and CDR2: MNHEY, SMNVEV (reference sequence). CDR3 sequence reads: CASSGTGQMPLHF. The DNA of the CDR3 is TGTGCCAGCAGTGGGACAGGACAGATGCCCCTCCACTTT.

This rearrangement joins TRBV5-1 to TRBJ2-1, with TRBD1 as a possible D gene (5 bases). The V gene lost 3 bases and the J gene lost 7 bases, with 8 bases spanning the gap. Per the germline V gene, CDR1 is SGHRS and CDR2 is YFSETQ. The length of the CDR3 is 12 residues. The CDR3 DNA reads as TGCGCCAGCAGCTCGGACAAGAATGAGCAGTTCTTC. The encoded protein is CASSSDKNEQFF.

This clonotype came up a few times. This chain links TRBV6-2 or TRBV6-3 with TRBJ2-7; D not resolved. V dropped 6 bases and J dropped 5 bases, with 20 bases sitting between them. Germline V gene lookup returns CDR1 MNHEY and CDR2 SVGEGT. This CDR3 has 15 amino acids. CDR3 residues: CASSKVNPSRHEQYF. The CDR3 DNA reads as TGTGCCAGCAGCAAAGTTAACCCGTCAAGACACGAGCAGTACTTC.

This clonotype was observed many times. This chain uses TRBV11-2 with TRBJ2-2, with D possibly TRBD1 on 5 matching bases. The germline V and J ends were trimmed by 5 bases and 4 bases, with 14 bases remaining between them. Germline assignment: CDR1 SGHAT and CDR2 FQNNGV. This CDR3 is built from 15 residues. The CDR3 protein is CASSRQPTVTGELFF. CDR3 nucleotides: TGTGCCAGCAGCCGACAGCCGACGGTCACCGGGGAGCTGTTTTTT.

This clonotype has at least ten counts. V usage is TRBV20-1 and J usage is TRBJ2-3; possible D gene TRBD1, 5 bases. Trimming stripped 1 base from V and 7 bases from J, with 21 bases between. The CDR3 runs 16 residues. Germline assignment: CDR1 DFQATT and CDR2 SNEGSKA (reference sequence). The CDR3: CSARAGYPTGEYTQYF. The CDR3 nucleotides read TGCAGTGCTAGAGCTGGCTACCCCACAGGAGAGTATACGCAGTATTTT.

J is TRBJ2-7 and V is TRBV4-1; D unresolved. From germline, CDR1 is MGHRA and CDR2 YSYEKL. CDR3 length: 14 amino acids. Trimming took 2 bases from V and 0 from J, leaving 8 bases between them. The CDR3 region is CASSQLRDSYEQYF. CDR3 DNA sequence: TGCGCCAGCAGCCAACTAAGAGACTCCTACGAGCAGTACTTC.

V is TRBV28 and J is TRBJ2-6; D gene ambiguous. Per the germline V gene, CDR1 is MDHEN and CDR2 is SYDVKM. The V end lost 5 bases, the J end lost 2 bases, and 4 bases lay between the germline ends. The CDR3 totals 13 residues. Here the CDR3 DNA reads TGTGCCAGCAGTCCGACTGGGGCCAACGTCCTGACTTTC. The encoded protein is CASSPTGANVLTF.